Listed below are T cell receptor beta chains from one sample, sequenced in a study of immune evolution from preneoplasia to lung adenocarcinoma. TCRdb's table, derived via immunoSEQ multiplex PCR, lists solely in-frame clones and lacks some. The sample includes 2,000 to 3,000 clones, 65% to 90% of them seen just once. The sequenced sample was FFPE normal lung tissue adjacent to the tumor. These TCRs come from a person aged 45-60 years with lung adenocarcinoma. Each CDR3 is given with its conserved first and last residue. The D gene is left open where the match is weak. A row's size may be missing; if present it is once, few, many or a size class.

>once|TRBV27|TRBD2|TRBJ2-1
CASSPRTSGYNEQFF
TGTGCCAGCAGTCCGCGGACTAGCGGATACAATGAGCAGTTCTTC
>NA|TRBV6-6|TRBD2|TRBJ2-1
CASSLYSGLYNEQFF
TGTGCCAGCAGTCTTTATAGCGGGCTCTACAATGAGCAGTTCTTC
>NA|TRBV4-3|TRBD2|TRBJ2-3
CASSQTLAGATDTQYF
TGCGCCAGCAGCCAAACGCTAGCGGGAGCCACAGATACGCAGTATTTT
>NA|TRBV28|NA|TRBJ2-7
CASSLWREESYEQYF
TGTGCCAGCAGTTTATGGAGGGAAGAGTCCTACGAGCAGTACTTC
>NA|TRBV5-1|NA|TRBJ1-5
CASSLGQNQPQHF
TGCGCCAGCAGCTTGGGGCAGAATCAGCCCCAGCATTTT
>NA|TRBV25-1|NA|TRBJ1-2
CASSDTSRGNYGYTF
TGTGCCAGCAGTGACACCAGTCGGGGGAACTATGGCTACACCTTC
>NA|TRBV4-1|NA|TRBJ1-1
CASSRETEAFF
TGCGCCAGCAGCCGAGAGACTGAAGCTTTCTTT
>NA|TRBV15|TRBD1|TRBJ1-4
CATSRDKTGANEKLFF
TGTGCCACCAGCAGAGACAAGACAGGGGCCAATGAAAAACTGTTTTTT
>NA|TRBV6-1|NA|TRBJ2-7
CASSAIYEQYF
TGTGCCAGCAGTGCCATCTACGAGCAGTACTTC
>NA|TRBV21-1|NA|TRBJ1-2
CASSKGGKVSYGYTF
TGTGCCAGCAGCAAAGGGGGTAAGGTAAGCTATGGCTACACCTTC
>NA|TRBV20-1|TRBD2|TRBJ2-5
CSARVGGAQYF
TGCAGTGCTAGGGTCGGGGGGGCCCAGTACTTC
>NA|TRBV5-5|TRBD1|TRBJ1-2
CASSPTGAYGYTF
TGTGCCAGCAGTCCGACAGGGGCTTATGGCTACACCTTC
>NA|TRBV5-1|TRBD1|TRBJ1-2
CASSRDRPTDTGYTF
TGCGCCAGCAGCAGGGACAGACCTACAGACACGGGCTACACCTTC
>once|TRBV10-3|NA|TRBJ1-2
CAISPDSYGYTF
TGTGCCATCAGTCCCGACAGCTATGGCTACACCTTC
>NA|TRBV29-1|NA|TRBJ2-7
CSVAVPGSSYEQYF
TGCAGCGTTGCCGTTCCGGGGAGCTCCTACGAGCAGTACTTC